The sequence of this TCR beta chain was determined in a study of T cells expressing NK-cell markers. The CDR3 runs 16 residues. The germline CDR1 and CDR2 sequences are LGHDT and YNNKEL (reference sequence). Beta-chain TCR cDNA was generated via 5'RACE template switching with UMIs. TCRdb reprocessed the 5' RACE reads, keeping one entry per CDR3 protein, no DNA. Its table records some 300,000 distinct CDR3 sequences. The rearrangement joins TRBV3-1 to TRBJ2-1; lacking DNA, the TRBD1 call made by TCRdb goes unchecked. Sequencing used blood T cells: a sorted CD56 or NKG2C T cell subset, CD4+ or CD8+ T cells, or bulk PBMC T cells (not recorded which). This clonotype was obtained from a man between 18 and 29 years old in good health. The CDR3 here is CASSQRQGVTYNEQFF.